This T cell receptor beta chain was sequenced during a study of cytomegalovirus exposure and HLA in healthy donors. Overall study results and limits: HLA-A and HLA-B allele assignments for most subjects were reportedly predicted accurately using TCR beta sequences. Later on, a genetic analysis was performed. It linked a missense variant in DCLRE1C with V- and J-gene trimming of TCR beta. According to an earlier analysis, most TCR beta V segments yielded productive rearrangements about 90% or about 30% of the time.

Of note for this clone: Its specificity is unknown.

The trim removed 3 bases at V and 8 bases at J, leaving 11 bases unmatched. Germline V gene lookup returns CDR1 LNHDA and CDR2 SQIVND (reference sequence). The CDR3 runs 16 residues. Primers: 60 Vbeta forward and 13 Jbeta reverse. Under the authors' procedure: Among the unique TCR beta chains that a later analysis counted, some 73 million in all, about 11 million were shared. The protocol was immunoSEQ multiplex PCR, while the TCRdb copy is restricted to in-frame clones and leaves out a portion. V, J and clone size derive from that table, while D and trimming were established from the DNA sequence. The data show 150,000 to 200,000 clones, approximately 70% seen once.

This sequence originates from a woman younger than 45 in good health and CMV-seronegative. Specimen: PBMCs. This chain links TRBV19 with TRBJ1-4; 8 positions match TRBD1. In DNA, the CDR3 is TGTGCCAGTAGTATTTCCCCGGCAGGGGGCAGGGAAAAACTGTTTTTT. Its translation is CASSISPAGGREKLFF.